The rows below give T cell receptor beta chains drawn from one sample of a study of cytomegalovirus exposure and HLA in healthy donors. Assay: immunoSEQ multiplex PCR; the TCRdb copy retains only in-frame clones and omits some. The sample includes 200,000 or so clones, about 81% of them seen just once. Sequencing used PBMCs. The receptors originated from a woman between 50 and 59 years old in good health and CMV-seropositive. Both conserved end residues are part of each CDR3. The order of the fields is D gene, CDR3 length, V gene, CDR3 protein. D genes are given only for firm matches.

>NA|14|TRBV29-1
CSVEGGSGANVLTF
>NA|15|TRBV6-5
CASSYSTGVVYEQYF
>NA|14|TRBV4-2
CASSQGGSQETQYF
>TRBD1|13|TRBV28
CACWTGGTLGYTF
>NA|16|TRBV18
CASSPGGGRDTGELFF
>NA|13|TRBV6-4
CASSSDSRGEQFF
>NA|16|TRBV6-5
CASSYSSGRTNEKLFF
>NA|19|TRBV21-1
CASSLGSAKQGEENTEAFF
>NA|16|TRBV18
CASSPGASPRQETQYF
>NA|16|TRBV19
CASSIDLSRVGQPQHF
>NA|14|TRBV7-9
CASSSRTDQETQYF
>NA|15|TRBV4-1
CASSVQGGAKNIQYF
>TRBD2|18|TRBV2
CASKTLAGSASSYNEQFF
>NA|13|TRBV18
CASSGVLQETQYF
>NA|16|TRBV18
CASSPPGSRGGNTIYF
>TRBD1|15|TRBV5-6
CASSVDRLSNQPQHF
>NA|12|TRBV27
CASSFTGDTQYF
>TRBD1|15|TRBV28
CASSLGTGLDYEQFF
>TRBD1|14|TRBV27
CASTDRAAGTEAFF
>TRBD1|14|TRBV7-9
CASSFTGGEDGYTF
>TRBD1|15|TRBV6-1
CASTRQGAHEREQYF
>NA|15|TRBV7-9
CASSLSLGGNSPLHF
>TRBD2|14|TRBV7-9
CASTLSGRAAEQYF
>NA|15|TRBV28
CASSLPSQGWTEAFF
>TRBD1|13|TRBV19
CASSRDRGNSQYF
>NA|13|TRBV11-2
CASRMTAQETQYF
>TRBD1|14|TRBV19
CASSTTGVGETQYF
>TRBD1|15|TRBV19
CASSFTGDGGQPQHF
>NA|13|TRBV19
CASNSGVTDTQYF
>NA|14|TRBV7-3
CASSLGISGNKQFF
>NA|13|TRBV27
CASSGLPGYEQYF
>TRBD1|15|TRBV2
CASSRTGDSGNTIYF
>NA|12|TRBV6-1
CASSEGQLAQYF
>TRBD2|14|TRBV19
CASTSGRYPYEQYF
>TRBD1|15|TRBV11-3
CASSQGAGSTDTQYF
>NA|11|TRBV28
CASSLQYGYTF
>TRBD1|13|TRBV7-2
CASSFGQVYEQYF
>TRBD1|17|TRBV5-1
CASSLGPTGGVENGYTF
>TRBD1|15|TRBV10-2
CASSRDRGASYEQYF
>NA|15|TRBV18
CASSASEDGYTEAFF
>TRBD1|15|TRBV2
CASWSTGTGGTEAFF
>TRBD1|15|TRBV11-2
CASSLELTGLYEQYF
>TRBD2|17|TRBV7-2
CASSLSGGAASAETQYF
>TRBD2|15|TRBV11-1
CASSSGLAGVAEQYF
>TRBD2|17|TRBV9
CASSVAGLAGGWETQYF
>TRBD2|17|TRBV6-1
CASSEERGAWAKNSQYF
>NA|19|TRBV21-1
CASSKDGTGDLRGRNEQFF
>NA|15|TRBV18
CASSPLFPGDTEAFF
>TRBD1|15|TRBV27
CASSLTGASGNTIYF
>TRBD2|18|TRBV10-3
CAISEALLAGGPRATPHF
>TRBD2|12|TRBV2
CASRGGIDEQYF
>TRBD2|17|TRBV28
CASSWTSGRAVADTQYF
>TRBD1|16|TRBV30
CAWSGETGSSVQPQHF
>TRBD2|15|TRBV6-5
CASSRKTSGTDTQYF
>TRBD2|15|TRBV5-4
CASSLGAPGLAEQFF
>TRBD1|17|TRBV2
CASSDDGGQMNTGELFF
>TRBD2|15|TRBV27
CASSLLASGTGEQFF
>TRBD2|15|TRBV6-5
CASSYSDSGGYEQYF
>TRBD1|13|TRBV5-1
CASKDRSDYGYTF
>TRBD2|15|TRBV13
CASSFSGLTSYEQYF